The T cell receptor beta chain described here comes from a study of T cell responses to AZD1222 COVID-19 vaccine. Data came from immunoSEQ multiplex PCR; TCRdb stores just in-frame clones and leaves some out. The sample consists of over 130,000 clones, 92% of them appearing once. Study results and limitations: Regions 160-218 and 743-854 held dominance among vaccine-associated CD4 TCRs, which spanned spike. Spike-specific TCR breadth rose after two AZD1222 doses, and depth rose as well. In all cases, repertoires were sampled only after the peak T cell response.

The CDR3 contains 15 residues. Germline V gene data show CDR1 as SGHDN and CDR2 as FVKESK. Trimming cost V 1 base and J 6 bases, with 12 bases left between them. In the case of this clone: As yet, its antigen is unknown.

This clonotype originated in an adult who received the AZD1222 COVID-19 vaccine. The rearrangement links TRBV14 to TRBJ2-2; either TRBD1 or TRBD2 may supply D (5 bases each). Here the sequenced sample was peripheral blood, taken 28 days after the second AZD1222 dose. DNA of the CDR3: TGTGCCAGCAGCCAAGTGGGGCGGGTTCCCGGGGAGCTGTTTTTT. As protein: CASSQVGRVPGELFF.